The TCR beta chain under discussion was sequenced for a study of glioma-infiltrating T cells. Study-level results: CDR3 overlap between tissue and blood was very small. Gliomas, especially low-grade, showed above-expected tissue-blood divergence; non-neoplastic patients showed below.

Using RNA template, CDR3s of TCR alpha and beta were amplified with iRepertoire arm-PCR. Tissue mRNA or PBMC total RNA, roughly 90-450 ng, went into one-step reverse transcription and amplification. TCRdb re-called the multiplex PCR reads with MiXCR, one entry per CDR3 protein. The sample lists roughly 190,000 distinct CDR3 sequences, around 32% seen once, with 20% to 25% in the top ten. This clonotype was seen ten or more times. The antigen is undetermined. The sequencing input was glioma tissue, nonneoplastic brain tissue, or PBMCs (not recorded which). The receptor's source is a human donor with low-grade glioma or glioblastoma, undergoing nonglioma brain surgery, or in good health (not recorded which).

CDR3 coding DNA: TGTGCCACCACAAGGGAGAACACTGAAGCTTTCTTT. The encoded protein is CATTRENTEAFF. This chain joins TRBV10-3 and TRBJ1-1; D is ambiguous. There are 12 residues in the CDR3. The ends were cut back, 10 bases at V and 1 base at J, with 10 bases in the middle. In germline, CDR1 is ENHRY, CDR2 SYGVKD.